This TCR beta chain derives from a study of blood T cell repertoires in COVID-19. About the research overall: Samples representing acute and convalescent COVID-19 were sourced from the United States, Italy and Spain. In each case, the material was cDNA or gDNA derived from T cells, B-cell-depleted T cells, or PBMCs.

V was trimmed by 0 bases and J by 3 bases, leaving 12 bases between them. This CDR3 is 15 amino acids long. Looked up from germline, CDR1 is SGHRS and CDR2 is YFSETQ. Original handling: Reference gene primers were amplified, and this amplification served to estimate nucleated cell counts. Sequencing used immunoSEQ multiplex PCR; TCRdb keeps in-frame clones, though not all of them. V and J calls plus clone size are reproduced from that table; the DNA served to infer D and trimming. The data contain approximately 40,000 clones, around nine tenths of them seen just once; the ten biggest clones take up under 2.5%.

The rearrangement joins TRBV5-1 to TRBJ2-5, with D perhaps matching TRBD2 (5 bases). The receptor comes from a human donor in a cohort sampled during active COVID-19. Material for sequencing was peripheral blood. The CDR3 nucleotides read TGCGCCAGCAGCTTGGGAGGCAGCGGTAAAGAGACCCAGTACTTC. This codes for CASSLGGSGKETQYF.